These T cell receptor beta chains were read from a single sample in a study of blood T cell repertoires in COVID-19. Sequenced by immunoSEQ multiplex PCR; TCRdb stores in-frame clones only, minus some. The data contain approximately 150,000 clones, about nine tenths of them singletons. Sequencing was carried out using peripheral blood. These receptors were taken from an elderly man with acute or convalescent COVID-19. The CDR3 runs from the conserved cysteine through the conserved F or W. A D gene is named only where the DNA matches it firmly. Some rows mark clone size as missing; the rest say once, few, many or name a class of expanded clone.

v_gene	abundance	d_gene	j_gene	CDR3aa	CDR3nt
TRBV19	.	.	TRBJ1-6	CASSMRASQGHNSPLHF	TGTGCCAGTAGTATGCGCGCCTCGCAGGGGCATAATTCACCCCTCCACTTT
TRBV7-6	.	TRBD2	TRBJ2-7	CASSPGGAGGLYEQYF	TGTGCCAGCAGCCCTGGCGGAGCGGGGGGTCTCTACGAGCAGTACTTC
TRBV6-5	.	TRBD2	TRBJ2-7	CASRSSGSYEQYF	TGTGCCAGCAGGAGTAGCGGGAGCTACGAGCAGTACTTC
TRBV28	.	TRBD1	TRBJ1-2	CASSHGQGAISGYTF	TGTGCCAGCAGTCACGGACAGGGGGCTATTAGTGGCTACACCTTC
TRBV29-1	few	TRBD1	TRBJ2-7	CSVALGQGGNEQYF	TGCAGCGTTGCGTTGGGACAGGGCGGGAACGAGCAGTACTTC
TRBV24-1	.	TRBD2	TRBJ2-5	CATSDRRLAGGQETQYF	TGTGCCACCAGTGACCGGCGACTAGCGGGAGGACAAGAGACCCAGTACTTC
TRBV7-8	.	.	TRBJ1-3	CASSLMGTGTGNTIYF	TGTGCCAGCAGCTTAATGGGTACAGGGACTGGAAACACCATATATTTT
TRBV6-6	.	.	TRBJ1-2	CASSYGQSNYGYTF	TGTGCCAGCAGTTACGGACAGTCTAACTATGGCTACACCTTC
TRBV7-9	.	.	TRBJ2-3	CASSLVEQAGTDTQYF	TGTGCCAGCAGCTTAGTTGAGCAGGCTGGCACAGATACGCAGTATTTT
TRBV9	.	TRBD1	TRBJ1-2	CASSAAQGGYTF	TGTGCCAGCAGCGCCGCACAGGGGGGCTACACCTTC
TRBV9	.	.	TRBJ1-1	CASSAPGRNTEAFF	TGTGCCAGCAGCGCTCCCGGGAGAAACACTGAAGCTTTCTTT
TRBV28	.	TRBD1	TRBJ1-2	CASSDRVGYTF	TGTGCCAGCAGCGACAGGGTTGGCTACACCTTC
TRBV7-3	.	.	TRBJ2-1	CASGPLPFNNEQFF	TGTGCTAGTGGGCCCCTGCCTTTTAACAATGAGCAGTTCTTC
TRBV5-5	.	TRBD2	TRBJ2-2	CASSLAGIAGAGELFF	TGTGCCAGCAGCTTGGCCGGGATAGCGGGAGCCGGGGAGCTGTTTTTT
TRBV10-1	.	TRBD1	TRBJ1-5	CASSRGQGSRGRWPQHF	TGCGCCAGCAGTCGTGGACAGGGAAGTAGGGGGAGATGGCCCCAGCATTTT
TRBV3-1/TRBV3-2	.	.	TRBJ2-1	CASSQDSSYNEQFF	TGTGCCAGCAGCCAAGATAGCTCCTACAATGAGCAGTTCTTC
TRBV7-3	.	TRBD2	TRBJ2-1	CASSLATSGTYNEQFF	TGTGCCAGCAGCTTAGCTACTAGCGGGACTTACAATGAGCAGTTCTTC
TRBV6-1	.	.	TRBJ1-2	CASSETANYGYTF	TGTGCCAGCAGTGAGACAGCTAACTATGGCTACACCTTC
TRBV7-3	.	TRBD2	TRBJ2-3	CASSFIGRDADTQYF	TGTGCCAGCAGCTTCATCGGGAGGGACGCAGATACGCAGTATTTT
TRBV28	.	TRBD1	TRBJ1-2	CASRSTGGHGYTF	TGTGCCAGCAGGTCCACAGGGGGCCATGGCTACACCTTC